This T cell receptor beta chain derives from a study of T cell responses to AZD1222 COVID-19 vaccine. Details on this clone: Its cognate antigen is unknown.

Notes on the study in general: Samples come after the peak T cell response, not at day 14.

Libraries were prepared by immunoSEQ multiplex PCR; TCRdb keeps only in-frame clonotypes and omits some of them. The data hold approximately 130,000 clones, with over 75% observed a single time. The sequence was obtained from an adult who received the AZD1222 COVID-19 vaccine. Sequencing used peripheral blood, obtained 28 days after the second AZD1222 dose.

The CDR3 nucleotides read TGTGCCAGCAGCCGGACAGGGGGCACTGAAGCTTTCTTT. Its protein product is CASSRTGGTEAFF. The rearrangement joins TRBV5-4 to TRBJ1-1; 10 bases match TRBD1. J lost 4 bases, V lost 4 bases, and 1 base had no gene match. Germline CDR1 SGHNT, CDR2 YYREEE (reference sequence). The CDR3 contains 13 residues.